The 28 T cell receptor beta chains in this list originate from one sample, sequenced in a study of multiple sclerosis patients with progressive multifocal leukoencephalopathy. Specified time point: before natalizumab initiation. Clones were read by immunoSEQ multiplex PCR, and TCRdb kept only the in-frame ones, dropping some. The sample shows 25,000 to 35,000 clones, about 91% of them seen only once. Sequencing was carried out using PBMCs. Receptors originate from a human donor with multiple sclerosis.

The V call is TRBV7-9, the J call TRBJ2-5; D is unclear. The J call may be wrong; the DNA end is better matched by TRBJ2-7. The V gene's germline CDR1 is SEHNR and CDR2 FQNEAQ (reference sequence). This CDR3 spans 12 amino acids. In nucleotides, the CDR3 is TGTGCCAGCAGCTTAATCCGCTACGAGCAGTACTTC. Encoded protein: CASSLIRYEQYF.

The rearrangement links TRBV30 to TRBJ2-7; D not resolved. The V end lost 2 bases, the J end lost 0 bases, and 20 bases lay between the germline ends. The CDR3 is 17 residues long. The germline gives CDR1 GTSNPN, CDR2 SVGIG (reference sequence). The CDR3 DNA is TGTGCCTGGAGTAAGGGCCGCCAGTCTGATAGCTCCTACGAGCAGTACTTC. It specifies CAWSKGRQSDSSYEQYF. Together with reference TRBV30 and TRBJ2-7, the CDR3 gives the full variable domain: SQTIHQWPATLVQPVGSPLSLECTVEGTSNPNLYWYRQAAGRGLQLLFYSVGIGQISSEVPQNLSASRPQDRQFILSSKKLLLSDSGFYLCAWSKGRQSDSSYEQYFGPGTRLTVT.

V is TRBV28 and J is TRBJ1-1; D may be TRBD1 (6 bases). The V and J ends lost 5 bases and 4 bases respectively, with 11 bases between them. Per germline, CDR1 MDHEN and CDR2 SYDVKM. The CDR3 has 13 residues. CDR3 sequence: CASSLGGGTEAFF. As DNA, the CDR3 is TGTGCCAGCAGTCTCGGAGGGGGCACTGAAGCTTTCTTT.

V gene TRBV7-9 combines with J gene TRBJ1-2; D call uncertain. The CDR3 loop spans 17 amino acids. Per germline, CDR1 SEHNR and CDR2 FQNEAQ (reference sequence). Trimming stripped 7 bases from V and 8 bases from J, with 29 bases between. CDR3 nucleotide sequence: TGTGCCAGCATTTCCCCCGAGGCTCCACCGTTGATTAACGGCTACACCTTC. Translating gives CASISPEAPPLINGYTF.

As DNA, the CDR3 is TGTGCCAGCAGTCCCCGACCTGGGGCCACCGGGGAGCTGTTTTTT. This translates into CASSPRPGATGELFF. This chain joins TRBV6-5 and TRBJ2-2, with D possibly matching TRBD1 (5 bases). Germline CDR1 reads MNHEY; CDR2 reads SVGAGI. The V end lost 5 bases, the J end lost 4 bases, and 14 bases lay between the germline ends. There are 15 residues in the CDR3.

The chain uses TRBV4-3 and TRBJ2-3; D is possibly TRBD2 (6 bases). Germline V gives CDR1 LGHNA, CDR2 YSLEER. The V gene lost 0 bases and the J gene lost 10 bases, with 11 bases spanning the gap. The CDR3 extends over 13 amino acids. DNA for the CDR3: TGCGCCAGCAGCCAAGATGACTGGAGGGCGCAGTATTTT. Its translation: CASSQDDWRAQYF.

Written as DNA, the CDR3 is TGTGCCAGCAGTGAATCGAGGACAGGGGCGTACGAGCAGTACTTC. This encodes CASSESRTGAYEQYF. The chain employs TRBV2 and TRBJ2-7; 9 nucleotides agree with TRBD1. The trim removed 2 bases at V and 4 bases at J, leaving 6 bases unmatched. The CDR3 runs 15 residues. Germline V gives CDR1 SNHLY, CDR2 FYNNEI.

The chain uses TRBV4-3 and TRBJ2-7; 7 bases map to TRBD2. CDR3 size: 15 residues. Looked up from germline, CDR1 is LGHNA and CDR2 is YSLEER. V dropped 4 bases and J dropped 3; count of bases not matched to a gene: 9. The CDR3 here is CASSPIWGGGYEQYF. In nucleotides, the CDR3 is TGCGCCAGCAGCCCCATATGGGGGGGAGGCTACGAGCAGTACTTC.

This clone was counted a single time. The V and J genes are TRBV11-2 and TRBJ1-3; a possible D gene is TRBD1 (5 bases). The length of the CDR3 is 13 residues. The V end lost 3 bases, the J end lost 2 bases, and 5 bases lay between the germline ends. CDR1 SGHAT and CDR2 FQNNGV come from the germline V gene. In DNA form, the CDR3 reads TGTGCCAGCAGCTTGGGGGCTGGAAACACCATATATTTT. It codes for CASSLGAGNTIYF.

The J gene is TRBJ2-1, the V gene TRBV28; D is undetermined. Trimming pared 6 bases from V and 7 bases from J, leaving 4 bases between. This CDR3 has 10 amino acids. Germline CDR1 and CDR2: MDHEN and SYDVKM. The CDR3 DNA reads TGTGCCAGCAGCCAAAATGAGCAGTTCTTC. Its translation: CASSQNEQFF.

This chain connects TRBV19 to TRBJ2-6; D ambiguous. V lost 3 bases to trimming and J lost 0 bases, with 9 bases between them. Germline CDR1 LNHDA, CDR2 SQIVND (reference sequence). The CDR3 runs 16 residues. DNA for the CDR3: TGTGCCAGTAGTATGGACGGAAGCTCTGGGGCCAACGTCCTGACTTTC. As protein: CASSMDGSSGANVLTF.

The chain carries TRBV7-9 and TRBJ2-5; 14 nucleotides match TRBD2. The DNA end favors TRBJ2-7, so the J call may be wrong. CDR1 is SEHNR, CDR2 FQNEAQ, per germline (reference sequence). The CDR3 runs to 14 residues. CDR3 nucleotides: TGTGCCAGCAGCGGGACTAGCGGGAGCTACGAGCAGTACTTC. As protein: CASSGTSGSYEQYF.

CDR3 bases: TGTGCCAGCAGCTGGACAGGGGCTAATGAAAAACTGTTTTTT. This gives the protein CASSWTGANEKLFF. The chain has TRBV6-5 and TRBJ1-4; TRBD1 matches 9 bases. The ends lost 6 bases at V and 3 bases at J; junction bases unmatched: 2. CDR1 and CDR2 (germline): MNHEY, SVGAGI. The CDR3 runs to 14 residues.

CDR3 residues: CASSPSAGDPDTQYF. The CDR3 bases are TGCGCCAGCAGCCCGTCAGCGGGAGACCCAGATACGCAGTATTTT. V is TRBV4-3 and J is TRBJ2-3; 8 nucleotides line up with TRBD2. The CDR3 is made up of 15 amino acids. With 4 bases clipped from V and 4 bases from J, the junction kept 7 bases outside the gene matches. Germline V gene data show CDR1 as LGHNA and CDR2 as YSLEER.

The chain recombines TRBV19 with TRBJ2-5; a possible D gene is TRBD1 (5 bases). Germline lookup yields CDR1 LNHDA and CDR2 SQIVND (reference sequence). This CDR3 comprises 16 residues. V lost 5 bases and J 2 bases, leaving 18 bases between the germline ends. The CDR3 sequence: CASSAYSRKGQETQYF. CDR3 DNA sequence: TGTGCCAGTAGTGCCTACAGCAGGAAGGGGCAAGAGACCCAGTACTTC. Based on the CDR3 plus reference TRBV19 and TRBJ2-5, the full variable domain is DGGITQSPKYLFRKEGQNVTLSCEQNLNHDAMYWYRQDPGQGLRLIYYSQIVNDFQKGDIAEGYSVSREKKESFPLTVTSAQKNPTAFYLCASSAYSRKGQETQYFGPGTRLLVL.

V gene TRBV7-2 combines with J gene TRBJ2-2; D is possibly TRBD1 or TRBD2 (6 bases each). The germline gives CDR1 SGHTA, CDR2 FQGNSA. The CDR3 has 14 amino acids. V gave up 5 bases and J gave up 7 bases, with 14 bases separating them. The CDR3 loop is CASSPRGGIGELFF. In nucleotides, the CDR3 is TGTGCCAGCAGCCCCCGAGGGGGGATCGGGGAGCTGTTTTTT.

The gene calls are TRBV6-1 and TRBJ2-5; 11 nucleotides agree with TRBD2. Gene TRBJ2-7 matches the end of the DNA better, so the J call may be wrong. The CDR3 runs to 15 residues. Germline CDR1 is MNHNS and CDR2 is SASEGT. As DNA, the CDR3 is TGTGCCAGCAGTCAACCAACTAGCGGGAGCTACGAGCAGTACTTC. This sequence encodes CASSQPTSGSYEQYF.

The CDR3 DNA follows: TGTGCCAGCAGTTTATCCGCTGGGTGGGCCGGGGGCTACACCTTC. Amino acids: CASSLSAGWAGGYTF. The chain links TRBV28 to TRBJ1-2; D unresolved. CDR1 and CDR2 from the germline V gene are MDHEN and SYDVKM. The CDR3 runs 15 residues. The V gene lost 1 base and the J gene lost 8 bases, with 17 bases spanning the gap.

The rearrangement joins TRBV28 to TRBJ2-3, with 10 bases matching TRBD2. The V and J ends lost 3 bases and 4 bases, in that order; junction bases with no gene match: 7. CDR1 is MDHEN, CDR2 SYDVKM, per germline. There are 16 residues in the CDR3. Written as DNA, the CDR3 is TGTGCCAGCAGTTTGGCATCAGCGGGAGGGTCAGATACGCAGTATTTT. Translating gives CASSLASAGGSDTQYF.

The chain employs TRBV4-3 and TRBJ2-2; 11 bases are shared with TRBD2. J gave up 4 bases and V 1 base, and 5 bases lay outside the gene matches. Germline V gene data show CDR1 as LGHNA and CDR2 as YSLEER. The CDR3 spans 17 residues. The CDR3 loop reads CASSQGLLAGVTGELFF. As DNA, the CDR3 is TGCGCCAGCAGCCAAGGTTTACTAGCGGGAGTCACCGGGGAGCTGTTTTTT.

The chain recombines TRBV28 with TRBJ1-6; no definite D call. Germline-derived CDR1 and CDR2 are MDHEN and SYDVKM. Trimming took off 2 bases at V and 9 bases at J, with 17 bases between the two ends. This CDR3 spans 16 amino acids. CDR3 residues: CASSLSRTATPSPLHF. DNA for the CDR3: TGTGCCAGCAGTTTAAGTAGGACGGCCACCCCTTCACCCCTCCACTTT. Filled out from reference TRBV28 and TRBJ1-6, the complete variable domain reads DVKVTQSSRYLVKRTGEKVFLECVQDMDHENMFWYRQDPGLGLRLIYFSYDVKMKEKGDIPEGYSVSREKKERFSLILESASTNQTSMYLCASSLSRTATPSPLHFGNGTRLTVT.

The V and J genes are TRBV4-1 and TRBJ2-1; TRBD2 matches at 8 bases. CDR1 and CDR2 (germline): MGHRA, YSYEKL. CDR3 length equals 16 residues. The trim removed 0 bases at V and 4 bases at J, leaving 5 bases unmatched. DNA of the CDR3: TGCGCCAGCAGCCAAGACAGGACTAGCCTTTACAATGAGCAGTTCTTC. The encoded protein is CASSQDRTSLYNEQFF.

The genes are TRBV9 and TRBJ2-5; TRBD2 agrees at 8 bases. The CDR3 spans 18 residues. Unmatched junction bases numbered 19, after V lost 4 bases and J lost 5 bases. Germline V gene lookup returns CDR1 SGDLS and CDR2 YYNGEE. This CDR3 reads CASSRPGGVGPHGETQYF. The CDR3 DNA follows: TGTGCCAGCAGCCGCCCGGGGGGGGTAGGGCCCCACGGGGAGACCCAGTACTTC.

The chain couples TRBV19 to TRBJ2-2; TRBD2 matches 9 bases. The V segment lost 4 bases and the J segment 10 bases; nucleotides outside the gene matches: 16. CDR1 LNHDA and CDR2 SQIVND come from the germline V gene (reference sequence). The CDR3 is 17 residues long. CDR3 DNA: TGTGCCAGTAGTAGGGCCTGGCTAGCGGGGAGGGGAGTGGAGCTGTTTTTT. The encoded protein is CASSRAWLAGRGVELFF. The full variable domain, completed using reference TRBV19 and TRBJ2-2, is DGGITQSPKYLFRKEGQNVTLSCEQNLNHDAMYWYRQDPGQGLRLIYYSQIVNDFQKGDIAEGYSVSREKKESFPLTVTSAQKNPTAFYLCASSRAWLAGRGVELFFGEGSRLTVL.

The rearrangement uses TRBV6-6 and TRBJ1-5, with unresolved D. CDR1 is MNHNY and CDR2 is SVGAGI in the germline V gene (reference sequence). The CDR3 spans 12 residues. V was pared by 7 bases and J by 2 bases, with 6 bases between. CDR3 DNA sequence: TGTGCCAGCAAGATGGGCAATCAGCCCCAGCATTTT. Translated, it gives CASKMGNQPQHF.

In its sample, this clone was seen once. The chain combines TRBV5-4 with TRBJ1-1, with D perhaps TRBD1 (5 bases). Trimming took 1 base from V and 7 from J, leaving 11 bases between them. Germline CDR1 SGHNT, CDR2 YYREEE (reference sequence). The CDR3 extends over 13 amino acids. The CDR3 DNA sequence: TGTGCCAGCAGCTTGCTTTCGACAGATGAAGCTTTCTTT. Protein product: CASSLLSTDEAFF.

This sequence joins TRBV10-3 and TRBJ2-7; 7 positions match TRBD2. V gave up 4 bases and J gave up 3 bases; unmatched junction bases: 3. This CDR3 region has 13 residues. CDR1 is ENHRY, CDR2 SYGVKD, per germline. For the CDR3, the DNA is TGTGCCATCAGTGGGATAGCGGGCTACGAGCAGTACTTC. This codes for CAISGIAGYEQYF.

V and J are TRBV9 and TRBJ2-5; tentative D call: TRBD1 (7 bases). The tail of the sequence fits TRBJ2-7 better, so the J call may be wrong. The CDR3 is 13 residues long. The germline gives CDR1 SGDLS, CDR2 YYNGEE. The CDR3 DNA reads as TGTGCCAGCAGCGTCCAGGGGGGCCACGAGCAGTACTTC. It encodes CASSVQGGHEQYF.